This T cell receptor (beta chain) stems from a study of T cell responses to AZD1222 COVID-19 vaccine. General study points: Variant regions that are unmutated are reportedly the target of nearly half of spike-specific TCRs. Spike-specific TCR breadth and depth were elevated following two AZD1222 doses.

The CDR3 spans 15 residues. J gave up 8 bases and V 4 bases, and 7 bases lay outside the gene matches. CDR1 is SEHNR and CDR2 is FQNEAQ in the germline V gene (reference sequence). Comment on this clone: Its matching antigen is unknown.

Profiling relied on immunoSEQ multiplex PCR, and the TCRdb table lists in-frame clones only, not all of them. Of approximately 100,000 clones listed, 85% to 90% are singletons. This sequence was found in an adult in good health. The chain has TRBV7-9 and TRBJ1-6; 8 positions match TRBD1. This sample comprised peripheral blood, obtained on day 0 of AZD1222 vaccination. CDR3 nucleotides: TGTGCCAGCAGCTCGGGACAGGTCCCTGATTCACCCCTCCACTTT. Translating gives CASSSGQVPDSPLHF.